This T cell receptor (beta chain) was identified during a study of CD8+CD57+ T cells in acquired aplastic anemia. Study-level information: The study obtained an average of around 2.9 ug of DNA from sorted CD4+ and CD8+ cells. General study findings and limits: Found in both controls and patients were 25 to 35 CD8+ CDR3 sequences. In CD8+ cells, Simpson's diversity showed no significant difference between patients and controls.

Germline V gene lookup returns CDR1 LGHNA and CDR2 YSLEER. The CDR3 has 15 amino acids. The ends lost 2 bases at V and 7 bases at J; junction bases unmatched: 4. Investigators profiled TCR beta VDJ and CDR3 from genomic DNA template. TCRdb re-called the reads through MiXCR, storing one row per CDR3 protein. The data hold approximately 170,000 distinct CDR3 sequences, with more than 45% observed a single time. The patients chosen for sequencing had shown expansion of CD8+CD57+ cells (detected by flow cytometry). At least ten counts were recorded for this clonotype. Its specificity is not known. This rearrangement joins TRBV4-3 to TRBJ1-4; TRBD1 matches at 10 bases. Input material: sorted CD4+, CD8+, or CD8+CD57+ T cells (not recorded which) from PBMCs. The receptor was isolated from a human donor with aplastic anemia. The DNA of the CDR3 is TGCGCCAGCAGCCAATACAGGGACAGGGGTGAAAAACTGTTTTTT. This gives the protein CASSQYRDRGEKLFF.